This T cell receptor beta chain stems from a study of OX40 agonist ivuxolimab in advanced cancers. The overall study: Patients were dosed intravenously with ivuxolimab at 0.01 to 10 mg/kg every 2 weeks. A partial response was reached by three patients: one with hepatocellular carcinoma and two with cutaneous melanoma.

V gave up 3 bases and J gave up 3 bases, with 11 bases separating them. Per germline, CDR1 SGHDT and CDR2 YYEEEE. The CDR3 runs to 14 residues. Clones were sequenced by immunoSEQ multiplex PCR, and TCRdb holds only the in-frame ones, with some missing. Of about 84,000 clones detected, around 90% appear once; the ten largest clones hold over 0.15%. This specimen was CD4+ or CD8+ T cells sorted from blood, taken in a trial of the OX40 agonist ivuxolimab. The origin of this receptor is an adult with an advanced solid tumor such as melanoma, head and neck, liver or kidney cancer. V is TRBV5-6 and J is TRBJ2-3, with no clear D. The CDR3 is CASSSELGTDTQYF. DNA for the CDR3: TGTGCCAGCAGCTCAGAACTGGGTACAGATACGCAGTATTTT.